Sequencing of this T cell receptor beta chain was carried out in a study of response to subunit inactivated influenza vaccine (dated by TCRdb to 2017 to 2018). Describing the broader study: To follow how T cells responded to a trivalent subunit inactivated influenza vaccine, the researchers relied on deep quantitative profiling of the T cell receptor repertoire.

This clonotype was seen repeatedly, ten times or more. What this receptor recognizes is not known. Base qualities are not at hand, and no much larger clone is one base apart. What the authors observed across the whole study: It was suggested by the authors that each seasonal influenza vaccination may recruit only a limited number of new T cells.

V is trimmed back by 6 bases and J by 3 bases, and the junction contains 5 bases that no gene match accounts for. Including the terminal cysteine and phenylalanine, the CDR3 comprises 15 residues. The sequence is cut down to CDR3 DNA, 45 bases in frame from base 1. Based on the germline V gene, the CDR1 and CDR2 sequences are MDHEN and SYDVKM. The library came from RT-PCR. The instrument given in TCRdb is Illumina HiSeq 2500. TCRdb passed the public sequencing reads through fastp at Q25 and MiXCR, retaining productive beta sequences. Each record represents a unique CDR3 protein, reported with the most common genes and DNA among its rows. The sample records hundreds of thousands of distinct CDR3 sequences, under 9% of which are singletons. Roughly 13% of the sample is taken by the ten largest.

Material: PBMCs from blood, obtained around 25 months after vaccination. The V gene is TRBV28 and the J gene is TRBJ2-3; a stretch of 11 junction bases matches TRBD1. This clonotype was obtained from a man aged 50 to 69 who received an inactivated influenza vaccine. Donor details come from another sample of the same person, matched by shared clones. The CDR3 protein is CASSLGQGVTDTQYF. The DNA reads TGTGCCAGCAGCTTGGGACAGGGGGTAACAGATACGCAGTATTTT.